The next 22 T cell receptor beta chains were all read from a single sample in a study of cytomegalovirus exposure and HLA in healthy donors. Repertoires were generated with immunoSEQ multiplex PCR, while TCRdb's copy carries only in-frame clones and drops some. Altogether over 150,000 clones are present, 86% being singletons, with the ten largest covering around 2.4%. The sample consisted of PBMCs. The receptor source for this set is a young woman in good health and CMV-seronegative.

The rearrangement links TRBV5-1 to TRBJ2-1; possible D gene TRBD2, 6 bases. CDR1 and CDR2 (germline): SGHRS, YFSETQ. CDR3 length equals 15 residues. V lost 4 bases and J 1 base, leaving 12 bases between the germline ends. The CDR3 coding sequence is TGCGCCAGCAGCAATAGTGGGGGGTCCTACAATGAGCAGTTCTTC. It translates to CASSNSGGSYNEQFF.

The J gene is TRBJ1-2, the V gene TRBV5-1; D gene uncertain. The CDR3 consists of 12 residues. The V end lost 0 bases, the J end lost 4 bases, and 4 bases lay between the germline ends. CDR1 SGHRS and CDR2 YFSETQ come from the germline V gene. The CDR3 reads CASSLDGYGYTF. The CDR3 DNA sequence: TGCGCCAGCAGCTTGGACGGCTATGGCTACACCTTC.

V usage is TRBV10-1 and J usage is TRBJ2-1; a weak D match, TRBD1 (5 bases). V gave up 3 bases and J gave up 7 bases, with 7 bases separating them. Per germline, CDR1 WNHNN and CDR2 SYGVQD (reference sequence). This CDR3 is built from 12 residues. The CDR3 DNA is TGCGCCAGCAGTGATAGGGGAAATGAGCAGTTCTTC. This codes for CASSDRGNEQFF.

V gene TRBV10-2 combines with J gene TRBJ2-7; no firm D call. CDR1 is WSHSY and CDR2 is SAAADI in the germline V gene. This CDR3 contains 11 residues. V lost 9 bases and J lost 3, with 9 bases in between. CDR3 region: CASRVNYEQYF. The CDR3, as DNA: TGCGCCAGTCGAGTAAACTACGAGCAGTACTTC.

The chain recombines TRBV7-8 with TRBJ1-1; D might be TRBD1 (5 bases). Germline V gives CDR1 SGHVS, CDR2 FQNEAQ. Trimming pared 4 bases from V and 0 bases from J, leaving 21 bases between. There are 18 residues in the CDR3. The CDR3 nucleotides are TGTGCCAGCAGCTCAACAGGCACATCCGTAATGATGAACACTGAAGCTTTCTTT. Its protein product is CASSSTGTSVMMNTEAFF.

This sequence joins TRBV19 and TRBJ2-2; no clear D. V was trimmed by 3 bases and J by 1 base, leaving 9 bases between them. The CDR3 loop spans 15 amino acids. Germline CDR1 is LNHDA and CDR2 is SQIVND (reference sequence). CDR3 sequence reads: CASSITFLNTGELFF. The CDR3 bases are TGTGCCAGTAGTATCACTTTTTTGAACACCGGGGAGCTGTTTTTT.

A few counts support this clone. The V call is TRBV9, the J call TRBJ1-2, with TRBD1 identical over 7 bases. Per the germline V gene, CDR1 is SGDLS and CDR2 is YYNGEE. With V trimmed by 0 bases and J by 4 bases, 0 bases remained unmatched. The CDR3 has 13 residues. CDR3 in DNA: TGTGCCAGCAGCGTAGGACAGGGCTATGGCTACACCTTC. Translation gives CASSVGQGYGYTF.

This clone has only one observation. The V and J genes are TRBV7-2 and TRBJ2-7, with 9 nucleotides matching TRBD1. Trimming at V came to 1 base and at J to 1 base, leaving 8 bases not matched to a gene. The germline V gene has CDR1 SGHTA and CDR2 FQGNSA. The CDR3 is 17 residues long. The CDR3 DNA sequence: TGTGCCAGCAGCTTAGACGGGACAGGGACCCCTTCCTACGAGCAGTACTTC. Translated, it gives CASSLDGTGTPSYEQYF. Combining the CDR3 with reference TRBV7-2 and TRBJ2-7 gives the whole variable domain GAGVSQSPSNKVTEKGKDVELRCDPISGHTALYWYRQSLGQGLEFLIYFQGNSAPDKSGLPSDRFSAERTGGSVSTLTIQRTQQEDSAVYLCASSLDGTGTPSYEQYFGPGTRLTVT.

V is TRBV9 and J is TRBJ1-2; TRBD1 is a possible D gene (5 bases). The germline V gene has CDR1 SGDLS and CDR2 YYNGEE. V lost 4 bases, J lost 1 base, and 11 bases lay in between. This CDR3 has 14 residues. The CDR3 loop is CASSPQGDNYGYTF. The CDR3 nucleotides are TGTGCCAGCAGCCCGCAAGGGGATAACTATGGCTACACCTTC.

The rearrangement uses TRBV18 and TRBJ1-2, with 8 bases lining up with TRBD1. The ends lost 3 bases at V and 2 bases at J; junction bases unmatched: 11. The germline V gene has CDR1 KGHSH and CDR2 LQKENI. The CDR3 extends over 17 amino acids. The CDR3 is CASSPIIDGTGNYGYTF. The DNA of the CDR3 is TGTGCCAGCTCACCTATAATTGACGGGACAGGCAACTATGGCTACACCTTC.

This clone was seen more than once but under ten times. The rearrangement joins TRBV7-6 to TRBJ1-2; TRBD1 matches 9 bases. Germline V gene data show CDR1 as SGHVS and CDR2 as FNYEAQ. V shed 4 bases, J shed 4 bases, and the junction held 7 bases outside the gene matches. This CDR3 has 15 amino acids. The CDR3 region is CASSSGTGFGYGYTF. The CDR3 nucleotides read TGTGCCAGCAGCTCGGGGACAGGGTTTGGCTATGGCTACACCTTC.

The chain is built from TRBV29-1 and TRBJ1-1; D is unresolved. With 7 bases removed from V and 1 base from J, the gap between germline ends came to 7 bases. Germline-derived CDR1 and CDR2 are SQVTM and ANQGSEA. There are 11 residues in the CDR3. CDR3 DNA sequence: TGCAGCGCGTCGAGGAACACTGAAGCTTTCTTT. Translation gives CSASRNTEAFF.

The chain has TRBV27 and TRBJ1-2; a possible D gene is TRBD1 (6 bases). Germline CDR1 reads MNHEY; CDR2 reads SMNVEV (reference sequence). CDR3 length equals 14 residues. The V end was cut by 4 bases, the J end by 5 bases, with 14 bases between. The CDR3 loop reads CASSSTLGQYGYTF. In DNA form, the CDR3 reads TGTGCCAGCAGTTCGACGTTAGGACAGTATGGCTACACCTTC.

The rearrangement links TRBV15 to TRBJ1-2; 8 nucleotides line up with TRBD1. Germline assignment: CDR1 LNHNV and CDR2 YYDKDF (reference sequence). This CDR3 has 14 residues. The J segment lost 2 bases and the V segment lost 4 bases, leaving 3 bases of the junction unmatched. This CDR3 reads CATSTSGGNYGYTF. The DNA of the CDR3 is TGTGCCACCAGCACGTCAGGGGGCAACTATGGCTACACCTTC. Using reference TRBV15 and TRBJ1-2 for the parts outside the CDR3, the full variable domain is DAMVIQNPRYQVTQFGKPVTLSCSQTLNHNVMYWYQQKSSQAPKLLFHYYDKDFNNEADTPDNFQSRRPNTSFCFLDIRSPGLGDTAMYLCATSTSGGNYGYTFGSGTRLTVV.

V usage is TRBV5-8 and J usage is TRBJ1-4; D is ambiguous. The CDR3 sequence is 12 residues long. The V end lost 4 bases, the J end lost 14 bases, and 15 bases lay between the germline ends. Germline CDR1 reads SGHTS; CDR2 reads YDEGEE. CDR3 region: CASSQHEATLFF. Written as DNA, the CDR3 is TGTGCCAGCAGCCAGCACGAGGCCACGCTGTTTTTT. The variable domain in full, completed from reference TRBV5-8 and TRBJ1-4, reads EAGVTQSPTHLIKTRGQQATLRCSPISGHTSVYWYQQALGLGLQFLLWYDEGEERNRGNFPPRFSGRQFPNYSSELNVNALELEDSALYLCASSQHEATLFFGSGTQLSVL.

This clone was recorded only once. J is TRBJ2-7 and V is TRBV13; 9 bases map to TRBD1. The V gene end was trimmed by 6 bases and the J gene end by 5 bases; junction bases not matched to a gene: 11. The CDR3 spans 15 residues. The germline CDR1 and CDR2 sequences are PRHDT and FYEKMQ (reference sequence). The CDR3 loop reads CASSYLGDRDNEQYF. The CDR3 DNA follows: TGTGCCAGCAGTTATCTAGGGGACAGGGATAACGAGCAGTACTTC.

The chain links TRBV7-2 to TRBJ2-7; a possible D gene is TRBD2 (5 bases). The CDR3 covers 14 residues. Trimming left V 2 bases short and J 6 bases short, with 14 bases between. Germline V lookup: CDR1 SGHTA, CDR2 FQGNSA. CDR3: CASSLSRDSPEQYF. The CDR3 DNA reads TGTGCCAGCAGCTTATCACGGGATTCGCCCGAGCAGTACTTC.

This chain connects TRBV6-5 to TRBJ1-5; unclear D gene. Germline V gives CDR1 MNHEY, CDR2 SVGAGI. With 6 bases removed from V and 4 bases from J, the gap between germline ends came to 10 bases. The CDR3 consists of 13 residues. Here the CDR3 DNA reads TGTGCCAGCAGCCAGAAAAGTAATCAGCCCCAGCATTTT. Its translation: CASSQKSNQPQHF.

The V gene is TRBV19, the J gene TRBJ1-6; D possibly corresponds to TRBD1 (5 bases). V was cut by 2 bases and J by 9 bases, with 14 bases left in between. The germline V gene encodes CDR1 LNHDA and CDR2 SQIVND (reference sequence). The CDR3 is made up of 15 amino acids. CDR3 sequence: CASSIYRGIGSPLHF. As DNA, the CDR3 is TGTGCCAGTAGTATATATAGGGGAATCGGTTCACCCCTCCACTTT.

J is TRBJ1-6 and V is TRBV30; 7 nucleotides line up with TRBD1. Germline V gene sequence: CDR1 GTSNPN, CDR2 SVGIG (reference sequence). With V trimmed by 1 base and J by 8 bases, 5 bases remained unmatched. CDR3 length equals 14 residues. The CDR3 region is CAWSEGRGDSPLHF. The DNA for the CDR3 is TGTGCCTGGAGTGAGGGCAGGGGGGATTCACCCCTCCACTTT.

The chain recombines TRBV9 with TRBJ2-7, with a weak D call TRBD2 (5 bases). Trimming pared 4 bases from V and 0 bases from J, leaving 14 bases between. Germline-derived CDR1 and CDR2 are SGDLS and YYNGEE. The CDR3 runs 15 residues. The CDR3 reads CASSPEAGFSYEQYF. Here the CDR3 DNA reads TGTGCCAGCAGCCCTGAGGCGGGTTTCTCCTACGAGCAGTACTTC.

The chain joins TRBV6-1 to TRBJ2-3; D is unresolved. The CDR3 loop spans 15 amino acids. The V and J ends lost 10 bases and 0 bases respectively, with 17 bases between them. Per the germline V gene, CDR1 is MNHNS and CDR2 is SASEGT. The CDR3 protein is CAISRYRQSTDTQYF. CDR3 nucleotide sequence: TGTGCCATTTCGCGATATAGACAAAGCACAGATACGCAGTATTTT.